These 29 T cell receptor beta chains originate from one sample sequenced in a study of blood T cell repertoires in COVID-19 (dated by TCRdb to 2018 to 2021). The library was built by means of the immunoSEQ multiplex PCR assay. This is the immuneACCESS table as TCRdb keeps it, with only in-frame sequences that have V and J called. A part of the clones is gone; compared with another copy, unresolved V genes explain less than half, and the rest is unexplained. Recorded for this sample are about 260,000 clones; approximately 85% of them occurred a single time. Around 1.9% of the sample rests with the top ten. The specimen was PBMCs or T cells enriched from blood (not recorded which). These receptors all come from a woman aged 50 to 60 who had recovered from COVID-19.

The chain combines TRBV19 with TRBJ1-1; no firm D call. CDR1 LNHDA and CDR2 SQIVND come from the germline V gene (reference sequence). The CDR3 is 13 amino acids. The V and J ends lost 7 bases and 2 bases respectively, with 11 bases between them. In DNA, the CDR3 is TGTGCCAGTAAAGAACACAAAAACACTGAAGCTTTCTTT. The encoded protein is CASKEHKNTEAFF.

The CDR3 bases are TGTGCCAGCAGTTTCTATCATCTCAATTCACCCCTCCACTTT. This gives the protein CASSFYHLNSPLHF. The chain has TRBV27 and TRBJ1-6; D remains unclear. CDR3 length: 14 residues. Looked up from germline, CDR1 is MNHEY and CDR2 is SMNVEV (reference sequence). V dropped 3 bases and J dropped 7 bases, with 10 bases sitting between them.

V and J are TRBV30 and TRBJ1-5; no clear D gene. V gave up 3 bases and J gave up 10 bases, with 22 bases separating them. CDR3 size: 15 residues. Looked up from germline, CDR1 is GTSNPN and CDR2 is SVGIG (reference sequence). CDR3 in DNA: TGTGCCTGGAGCAGGCGCCAGGCCTGGTTTTCCCCCCAGCATTTT. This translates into CAWSRRQAWFSPQHF.

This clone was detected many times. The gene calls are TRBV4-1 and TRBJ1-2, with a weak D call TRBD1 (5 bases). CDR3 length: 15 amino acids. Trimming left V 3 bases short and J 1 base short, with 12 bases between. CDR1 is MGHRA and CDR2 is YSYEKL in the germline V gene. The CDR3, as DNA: TGCGCCAGCAGCCAGTCTACGACAGATAACTATGGCTACACCTTC. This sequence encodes CASSQSTTDNYGYTF.

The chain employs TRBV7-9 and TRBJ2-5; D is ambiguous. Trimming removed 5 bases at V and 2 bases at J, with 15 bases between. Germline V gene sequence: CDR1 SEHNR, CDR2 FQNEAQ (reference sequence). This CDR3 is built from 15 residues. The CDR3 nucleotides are TGTGCCAGCAGCCCCGGATGGAGTATACAAGAGACCCAGTACTTC. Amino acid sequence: CASSPGWSIQETQYF.

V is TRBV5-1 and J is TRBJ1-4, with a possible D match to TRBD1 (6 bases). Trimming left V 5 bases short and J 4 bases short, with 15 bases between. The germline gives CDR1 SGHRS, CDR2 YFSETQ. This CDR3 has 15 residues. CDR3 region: CASRDPGTINEKLFF. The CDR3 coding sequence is TGCGCCAGCAGGGACCCGGGGACAATTAATGAAAAACTGTTTTTT.

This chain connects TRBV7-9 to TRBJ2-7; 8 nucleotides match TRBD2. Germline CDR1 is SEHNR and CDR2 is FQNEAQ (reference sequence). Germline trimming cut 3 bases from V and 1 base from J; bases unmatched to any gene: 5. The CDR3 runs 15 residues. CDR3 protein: CASSFPGTRSYEQYF. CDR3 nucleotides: TGTGCCAGCAGCTTTCCAGGGACTAGGTCCTACGAGCAGTACTTC.

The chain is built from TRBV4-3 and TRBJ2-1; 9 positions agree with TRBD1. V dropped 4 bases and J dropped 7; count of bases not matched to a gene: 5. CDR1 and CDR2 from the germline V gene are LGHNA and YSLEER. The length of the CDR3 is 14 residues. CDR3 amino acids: CASSPGTGLNEQFF. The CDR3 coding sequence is TGCGCCAGCAGCCCCGGGACAGGGCTGAATGAGCAGTTCTTC.

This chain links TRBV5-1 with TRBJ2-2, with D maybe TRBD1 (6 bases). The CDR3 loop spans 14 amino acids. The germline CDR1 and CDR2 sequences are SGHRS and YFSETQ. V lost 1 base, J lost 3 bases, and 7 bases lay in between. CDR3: CASSLPGDTGELFF. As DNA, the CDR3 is TGCGCCAGCAGCTTGCCAGGGGACACCGGGGAGCTGTTTTTT.

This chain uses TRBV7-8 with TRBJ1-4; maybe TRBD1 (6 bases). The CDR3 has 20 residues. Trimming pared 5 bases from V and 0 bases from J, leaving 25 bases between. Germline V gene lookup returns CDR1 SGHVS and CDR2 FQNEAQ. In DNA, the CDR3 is TGTGCCAGCAGCCCATCTAGGGGGGGGGCCTCAATTGCAACTAATGAAAAACTGTTTTTT. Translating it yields CASSPSRGGASIATNEKLFF.

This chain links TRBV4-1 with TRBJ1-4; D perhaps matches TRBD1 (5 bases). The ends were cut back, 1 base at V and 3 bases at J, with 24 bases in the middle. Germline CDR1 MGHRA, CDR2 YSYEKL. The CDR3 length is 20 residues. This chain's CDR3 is CASSQGGTLQIGAANEKLFF. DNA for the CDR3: TGCGCCAGCAGCCAAGGGGGCACTCTCCAAATAGGCGCAGCTAATGAAAAACTGTTTTTT.

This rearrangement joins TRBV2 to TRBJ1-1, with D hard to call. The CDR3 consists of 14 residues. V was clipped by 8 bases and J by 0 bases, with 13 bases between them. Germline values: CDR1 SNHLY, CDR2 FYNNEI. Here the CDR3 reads CASGGGGLNTEAFF. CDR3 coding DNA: TGTGCCAGCGGAGGTGGCGGGTTGAACACTGAAGCTTTCTTT. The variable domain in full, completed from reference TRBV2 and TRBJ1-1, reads EPEVTQTPSHQVTQMGQEVILRCVPISNHLYFYWYRQILGQKVEFLVSFYNNEISEKSEIFDDQFSVERPDGSNFTLKIRSTKLEDSAMYFCASGGGGLNTEAFFGQGTRLTVV.

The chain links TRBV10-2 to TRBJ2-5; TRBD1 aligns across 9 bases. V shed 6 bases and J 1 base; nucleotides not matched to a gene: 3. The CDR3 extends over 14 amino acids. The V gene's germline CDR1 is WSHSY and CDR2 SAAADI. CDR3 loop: CASRLDRGQETQYF. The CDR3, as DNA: TGCGCCAGCAGACTGGACAGGGGCCAAGAGACCCAGTACTTC.

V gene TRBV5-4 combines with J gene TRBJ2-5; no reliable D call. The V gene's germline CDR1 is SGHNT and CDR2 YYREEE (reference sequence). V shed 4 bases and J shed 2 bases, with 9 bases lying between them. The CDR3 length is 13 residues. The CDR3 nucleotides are TGTGCCAGCAGCCTCACAAATCAAGAGACCCAGTACTTC. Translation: CASSLTNQETQYF.

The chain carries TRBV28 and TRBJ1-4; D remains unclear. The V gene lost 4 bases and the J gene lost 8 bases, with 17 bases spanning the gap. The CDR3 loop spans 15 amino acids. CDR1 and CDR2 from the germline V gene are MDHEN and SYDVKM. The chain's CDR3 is CASSSPRRSAEKLFF. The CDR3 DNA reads TGTGCCAGCAGTTCCCCCAGGAGGTCTGCAGAAAAACTGTTTTTT.

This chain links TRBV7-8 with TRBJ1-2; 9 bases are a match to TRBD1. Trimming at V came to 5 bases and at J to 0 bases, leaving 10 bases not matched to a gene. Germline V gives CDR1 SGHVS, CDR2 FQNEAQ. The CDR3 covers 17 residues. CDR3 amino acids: CASSAPGQGKANYGYTF. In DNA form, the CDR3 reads TGTGCCAGCAGCGCCCCGGGACAGGGAAAAGCTAACTATGGCTACACCTTC.

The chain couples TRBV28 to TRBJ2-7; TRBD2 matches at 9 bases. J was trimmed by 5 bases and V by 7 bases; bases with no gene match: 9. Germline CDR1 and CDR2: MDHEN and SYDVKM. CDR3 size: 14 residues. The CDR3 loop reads CASTGLAILHEQYF. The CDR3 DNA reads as TGTGCCAGCACTGGACTAGCGATACTGCACGAGCAGTACTTC.

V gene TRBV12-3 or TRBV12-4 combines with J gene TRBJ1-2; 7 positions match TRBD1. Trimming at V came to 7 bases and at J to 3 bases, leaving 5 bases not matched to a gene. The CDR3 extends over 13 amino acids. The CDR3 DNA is TGTGCCAGCACCCAGACAGGGCACTATGGCTACACCTTC. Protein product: CASTQTGHYGYTF.

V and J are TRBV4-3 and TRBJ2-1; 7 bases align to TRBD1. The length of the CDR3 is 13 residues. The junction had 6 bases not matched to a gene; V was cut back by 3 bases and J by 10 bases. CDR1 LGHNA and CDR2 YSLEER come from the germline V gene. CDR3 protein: CASSHRDSLEQFF. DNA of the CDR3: TGCGCCAGCAGCCACCGGGACAGCCTAGAGCAGTTCTTC.

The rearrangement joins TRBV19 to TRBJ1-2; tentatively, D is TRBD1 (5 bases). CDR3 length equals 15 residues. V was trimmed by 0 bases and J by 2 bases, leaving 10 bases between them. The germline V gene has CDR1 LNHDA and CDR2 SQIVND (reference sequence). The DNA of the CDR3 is TGTGCCAGTAGTATAGATCGGACACCCAACTATGGCTACACCTTC. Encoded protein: CASSIDRTPNYGYTF.

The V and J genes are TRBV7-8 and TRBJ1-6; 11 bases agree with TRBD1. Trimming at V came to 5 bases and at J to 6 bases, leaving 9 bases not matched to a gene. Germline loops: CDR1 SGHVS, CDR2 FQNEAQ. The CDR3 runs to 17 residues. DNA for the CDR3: TGTGCCAGCAGCCCAATCGGACAGGGGGCTGGTAATTCACCCCTCCACTTT. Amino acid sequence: CASSPIGQGAGNSPLHF.

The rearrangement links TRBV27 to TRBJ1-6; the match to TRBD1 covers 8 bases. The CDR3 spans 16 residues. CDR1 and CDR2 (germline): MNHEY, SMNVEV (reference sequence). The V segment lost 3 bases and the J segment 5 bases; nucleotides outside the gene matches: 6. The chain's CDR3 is CASSLKGQGNNSPLHF. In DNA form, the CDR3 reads TGTGCCAGCAGTTTGAAAGGACAGGGCAATAATTCACCCCTCCACTTT.

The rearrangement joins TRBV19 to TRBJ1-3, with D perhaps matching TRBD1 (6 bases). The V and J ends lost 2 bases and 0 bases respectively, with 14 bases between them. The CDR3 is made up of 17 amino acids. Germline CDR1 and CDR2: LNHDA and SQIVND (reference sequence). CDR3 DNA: TGTGCCAGTAGTATACCGACAGGCCCCAGCTCTGGAAACACCATATATTTT. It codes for CASSIPTGPSSGNTIYF.

The CDR3 loop reads CASSAPGHQNQPQHF. The CDR3, as DNA: TGTGCCAGTAGTGCCCCGGGACACCAAAATCAGCCCCAGCATTTT. The chain uses TRBV19 and TRBJ1-5, with a tentative D call TRBD1 (6 bases). The germline V gene has CDR1 LNHDA and CDR2 SQIVND (reference sequence). Trimming removed 5 bases at V and 4 bases at J, with 15 bases between. The CDR3 spans 15 residues.

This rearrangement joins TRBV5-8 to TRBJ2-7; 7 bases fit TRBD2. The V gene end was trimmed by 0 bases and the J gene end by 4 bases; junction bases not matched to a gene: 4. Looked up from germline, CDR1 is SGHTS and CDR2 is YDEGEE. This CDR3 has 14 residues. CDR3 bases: TGTGCCAGCAGCTTGGCCGGGGGGACGTACGAGCAGTACTTC. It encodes CASSLAGGTYEQYF. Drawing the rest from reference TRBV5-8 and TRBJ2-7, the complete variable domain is EAGVTQSPTHLIKTRGQQATLRCSPISGHTSVYWYQQALGLGLQFLLWYDEGEERNRGNFPPRFSGRQFPNYSSELNVNALELEDSALYLCASSLAGGTYEQYFGPGTRLTVT.

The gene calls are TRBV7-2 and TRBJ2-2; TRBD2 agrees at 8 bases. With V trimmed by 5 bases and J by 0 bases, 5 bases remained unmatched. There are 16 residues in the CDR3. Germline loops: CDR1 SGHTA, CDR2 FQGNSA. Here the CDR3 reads CASSLGLAPNTGELFF. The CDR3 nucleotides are TGTGCCAGCAGCCTAGGACTAGCCCCGAACACCGGGGAGCTGTTTTTT.

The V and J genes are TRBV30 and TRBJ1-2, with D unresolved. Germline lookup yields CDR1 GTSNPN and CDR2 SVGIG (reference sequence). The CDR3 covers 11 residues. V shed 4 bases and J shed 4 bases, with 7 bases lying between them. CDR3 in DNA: TGTGCCTGGACTCACAGCTATGGCTACACCTTC. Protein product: CAWTHSYGYTF.

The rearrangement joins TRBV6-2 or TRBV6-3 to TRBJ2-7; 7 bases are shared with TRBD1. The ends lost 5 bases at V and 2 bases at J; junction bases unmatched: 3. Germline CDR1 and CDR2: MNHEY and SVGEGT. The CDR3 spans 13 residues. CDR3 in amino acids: CASSKGQTYEQYF. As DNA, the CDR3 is TGTGCCAGCAGTAAGGGACAGACCTACGAGCAGTACTTC.

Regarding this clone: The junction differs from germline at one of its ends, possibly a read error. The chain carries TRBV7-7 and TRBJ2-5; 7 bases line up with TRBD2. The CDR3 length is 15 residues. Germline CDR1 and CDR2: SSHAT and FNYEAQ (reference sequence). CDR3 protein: CASSGGLGVGETQYF. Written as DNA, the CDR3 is TGTGCTAGCAGCGGAGGACTAGGTGTGGGAGAGACCCAGTACTTC. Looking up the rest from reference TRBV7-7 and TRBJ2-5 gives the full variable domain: GAGVSQSPRYKVTKRGQDVTLRCDPISSHATLYWYQQALGQGPEFLTYFNYEAQPDKSGLPSDRFSAERPEGSISTLTIQRTEQRDSAMYRCASSGGLGVGETQYFGPGTRLLVL.